These 6 T cell receptor beta chains were sequenced from one sample in a study of cytomegalovirus exposure and HLA in healthy donors. A multiplex PCR was run with 60 Vbeta primers and 13 Jbeta primers. The protocol was immunoSEQ multiplex PCR, while the TCRdb copy is restricted to in-frame clones and leaves out a portion. The sample lists about 180,000 clones, around 82% occurring once. Sequenced input: PBMCs. Source of these receptors: a man aged 60 to 69 in good health and CMV-seronegative.

The J gene is TRBJ2-7, the V gene TRBV19, with D unclear. From germline, CDR1 is LNHDA and CDR2 SQIVND (reference sequence). The CDR3 totals 13 residues. Trimming took 6 bases from V and 5 from J, leaving 14 bases between them. The CDR3 spells CASRRNGYDEQYF. In DNA, the CDR3 is TGTGCCAGTAGGAGGAACGGGTATGACGAGCAGTACTTC. Supplemented by reference TRBV19 and TRBJ2-7, the full variable domain reads DGGITQSPKYLFRKEGQNVTLSCEQNLNHDAMYWYRQDPGQGLRLIYYSQIVNDFQKGDIAEGYSVSREKKESFPLTVTSAQKNPTAFYLCASRRNGYDEQYFGPGTRLTVT.

The chain joins TRBV4-2 to TRBJ2-1; possible D gene TRBD2, 5 bases. The CDR3 spans 17 residues. V was pared by 3 bases and J by 1 base, with 16 bases between. The germline gives CDR1 LGHNA, CDR2 YNFKEQ. CDR3 coding DNA: TGTGCCAGCAGCCACCGGAATAGCGTGGTGTCCTACAATGAGCAGTTCTTC. Translating gives CASSHRNSVVSYNEQFF.

In its sample, this clone was seen once. The gene calls are TRBV4-1 and TRBJ1-1; no reliable D call. V lost 1 base and J 1 base, leaving 7 bases between the germline ends. This CDR3 comprises 14 residues. Germline V gene lookup returns CDR1 MGHRA and CDR2 YSYEKL. The CDR3 DNA is TGCGCCAGCAGCCAAGTGGCATGGAACACTGAAGCTTTCTTT. It encodes CASSQVAWNTEAFF.

V gene TRBV7-9 combines with J gene TRBJ1-2, with D possibly TRBD1 on 6 matching bases. This CDR3 contains 14 residues. Trimming left V 4 bases short and J 3 bases short, with 12 bases between. Germline V gene sequence: CDR1 SEHNR, CDR2 FQNEAQ (reference sequence). CDR3 sequence (DNA): TGTGCCAGCAGCTGGGACACACAATACTATGGCTACACCTTC. Translated, it gives CASSWDTQYYGYTF.

The chain is built from TRBV28 and TRBJ1-4, with D perhaps matching TRBD1 (6 bases). Trimming stripped 7 bases from V and 4 bases from J, with 22 bases between. This CDR3 is built from 17 residues. Germline CDR1 MDHEN, CDR2 SYDVKM. The CDR3: CASTQGPTTPVNEKLFF. CDR3 sequence (DNA): TGTGCCAGCACCCAGGGGCCCACGACTCCCGTTAATGAAAAACTGTTTTTT.

This chain joins TRBV5-1 and TRBJ2-5; 14 nucleotides align to TRBD2. With V trimmed by 4 bases and J by 5 bases, 10 bases remained unmatched. The CDR3 has 17 amino acids. Germline CDR1 SGHRS, CDR2 YFSETQ. The CDR3 sequence: CASSITGTSGGLETQYF. CDR3 DNA: TGCGCCAGCAGCATAACCGGGACTAGCGGGGGCCTGGAGACCCAGTACTTC.